This T cell receptor (beta chain) was observed in a study of identical twins. MiXCR, run by TCRdb on the 5' RACE reads, gives a single entry per CDR3 protein. The sample lists about 190,000 distinct CDR3 sequences, 15% occurring once. The CDR3 is 16 residues long. CDR1 is SEHNR and CDR2 is FQNEAQ in the germline V gene (reference sequence). V was pared by 4 bases and J by 6 bases, with 18 bases between. Donors uniformly comprised healthy Caucasians. The data also belong to a second study, concerning T cells expressing NK-cell markers. That study reports: Several experiments confined sorting to alpha-beta TCR T cells with an anti-gamma-delta TCR antibody.

V usage is TRBV7-9 and J usage is TRBJ1-4; D is undetermined. Source material: CD8+ T cells sorted from blood. This sequence was found in a woman aged 18-35 years in good health. The CDR3 DNA is TGTGCCAGCAGCTCAAGCCTTGGTTCCGGGGATGAAAAACTGTTTTTT. Translating gives CASSSSLGSGDEKLFF.